Listed here are 17 T cell receptor beta chains from one sample, sequenced in a study of control samples from healthy donors and cancer patients (dated by TCRdb to about 2020). Library construction relied on the immunoSEQ multiplex PCR assay. As stored in TCRdb, this immuneACCESS dataset retains in-frame rearrangements with V and J assigned. A fraction of the clones does not appear; measured against another copy, unresolved V genes explain less than half of the discrepancy, and the remainder lacks a known reason. The sample table shows about 160,000 clones, and around 90% are seen once. The top ten clones comprise about 0.64% of the sample. The sequencing input was blood. Source of these receptors: a woman aged 25 to 39 in good health.

This clone came up a few times. The V gene is TRBV19, the J gene TRBJ2-2; D gene unclear. The V end was cut by 3 bases, the J end by 3 bases, with 11 bases between. This CDR3 has 15 amino acids. Looked up from germline, CDR1 is LNHDA and CDR2 is SQIVND (reference sequence). The CDR3 protein is CASSIPRWDTGELFF. The CDR3 DNA is TGTGCCAGTAGTATCCCGAGATGGGACACCGGGGAGCTGTTTTTT.

V gene TRBV30 combines with J gene TRBJ1-2; D remains unclear. Looked up from germline, CDR1 is GTSNPN and CDR2 is SVGIG (reference sequence). V lost 3 bases, J lost 1 base, and 9 bases lay in between. The CDR3 runs 13 residues. The CDR3 here is CAWSLSINYGYTF. The CDR3 bases are TGTGCCTGGAGCCTAAGTATTAACTATGGCTACACCTTC.

The chain uses TRBV3-1 (or the pseudogene TRBV3-2) and TRBJ2-1; 9 bases align to TRBD2. CDR1 is LGHDT and CDR2 is YNNKEL in the germline V gene (reference sequence). Unmatched junction bases numbered 11, after V lost 4 bases and J lost 7 bases. This CDR3 has 16 amino acids. The CDR3 coding sequence is TGTGCCAGCAGCCCCATTCGCGGGAGGGCGGGGAATGAGCAGTTCTTC. This gives the protein CASSPIRGRAGNEQFF.

In regard to this clone: The sample has other DNA sequences that encode this CDR3 too. This chain joins TRBV5-1 and TRBJ2-3, with 8 bases aligning to TRBD2. V lost 2 bases, J lost 3 bases, and 2 bases stayed unmatched. The CDR3 length is 14 residues. The germline CDR1 and CDR2 sequences are SGHRS and YFSETQ. CDR3 residues: CASSLSGSTDTQYF. CDR3 bases: TGCGCCAGCAGCTTAAGCGGGAGTACAGATACGCAGTATTTT.

V gene TRBV14 combines with J gene TRBJ1-1; a possible D gene is TRBD1 (6 bases). This CDR3 is built from 13 residues. CDR1 is SGHDN and CDR2 is FVKESK in the germline V gene. V dropped 3 bases and J dropped 8 bases, with 13 bases sitting between them. The CDR3 protein is CASSQVKTGEAFF. CDR3 bases: TGTGCCAGCAGCCAGGTAAAAACAGGGGAAGCTTTCTTT.

The V and J genes are TRBV27 and TRBJ2-2; no reliable D call. Germline loops: CDR1 MNHEY, CDR2 SMNVEV (reference sequence). V was shortened by 1 base and J by 9 bases, with 6 bases between the two germline ends. This CDR3 region has 12 residues. CDR3 sequence: CASSLLGRELFF. In DNA, the CDR3 is TGTGCCAGCAGTTTATTAGGCCGGGAGCTGTTTTTT.

This chain uses TRBV30 with TRBJ2-1; D is unclear. This CDR3 is built from 13 residues. V lost 1 base and J 3 bases, leaving 7 bases between the germline ends. Germline CDR1 and CDR2: GTSNPN and SVGIG (reference sequence). Here the CDR3 reads CAWSGTIYNEQFF. CDR3 sequence (DNA): TGTGCCTGGAGTGGGACCATCTACAATGAGCAGTTCTTC.

The CDR3 nucleotides read TGTGCCAGCAGCCAAGCCTGGACTAGCGGGAGCACAGATACGCAGTATTTT. Protein product: CASSQAWTSGSTDTQYF. This sequence joins TRBV4-2 and TRBJ2-3; 11 nucleotides match TRBD2. The J segment lost 0 bases and the V segment lost 1 base, leaving 3 bases of the junction unmatched. This CDR3 contains 17 residues. CDR1 LGHNA and CDR2 YNFKEQ come from the germline V gene.

This chain joins TRBV30 and TRBJ2-7; D may match TRBD1 or TRBD2 (5 bases each). CDR1 is GTSNPN, CDR2 SVGIG, per germline (reference sequence). The CDR3 runs to 13 residues. V was clipped by 4 bases and J by 6 bases, with 16 bases between them. The CDR3 is CAWKGTRLGEQYF. The CDR3 DNA sequence: TGTGCCTGGAAGGGGACGAGGTTAGGCGAGCAGTACTTC. The complete variable domain, with remaining parts taken from reference TRBV30 and TRBJ2-7, reads SQTIHQWPATLVQPVGSPLSLECTVEGTSNPNLYWYRQAAGRGLQLLFYSVGIGQISSEVPQNLSASRPQDRQFILSSKKLLLSDSGFYLCAWKGTRLGEQYFGPGTRLTVT.

The chain has TRBV6-2 or TRBV6-3 and TRBJ2-7; 9 bases fit TRBD2. V was pared by 0 bases and J by 4 bases, with 7 bases of the junction left unmatched. The length of the CDR3 is 16 residues. The V gene's germline CDR1 is MNHEY and CDR2 SVGEGT. The CDR3 region has the DNA TGTGCCAGCAGTTACTCGACGCGGGAGGGAACGTACGAGCAGTACTTC. It encodes CASSYSTREGTYEQYF.

The chain joins TRBV9 to TRBJ2-7; 7 positions match TRBD1. The germline V gene has CDR1 SGDLS and CDR2 YYNGEE. The CDR3 is 14 amino acids. With 3 bases clipped from V and 5 bases from J, the junction kept 8 bases outside the gene matches. CDR3 loop: CASSEGQAPNEQYF. DNA for the CDR3: TGTGCCAGCAGCGAAGGACAGGCGCCCAACGAGCAGTACTTC.

This clone was seen only a few times. This specimen includes other DNA sequences encoding the same CDR3. The chain links TRBV5-6 to TRBJ2-4; D is unresolved. Between the trimmed V and J ends, which lost 0 bases and 0 bases, there was a span of 4 bases. The CDR3 length is 14 residues. CDR1 SGHDT and CDR2 YYEEEE come from the germline V gene. The CDR3 sequence: CASSLGLAKNIQYF. As DNA, the CDR3 is TGTGCCAGCAGCTTGGGACTAGCCAAAAACATTCAGTACTTC.

The chain is built from TRBV5-5 and TRBJ1-1; 10 nucleotides agree with TRBD1. In germline, CDR1 is SGHKS, CDR2 YYEKEE (reference sequence). J gave up 5 bases and V 0 bases, and 4 bases lay outside the gene matches. The CDR3 has 15 amino acids. CDR3: CASSLGGTGATEAFF. For the CDR3, the DNA is TGTGCCAGCAGCTTGGGCGGGACAGGGGCTACTGAAGCTTTCTTT.

The chain combines TRBV11-2 with TRBJ1-1; 8 positions match TRBD1. CDR3 size: 15 residues. Germline V lookup: CDR1 SGHAT, CDR2 FQNNGV. With 1 base clipped from V and 5 bases from J, the junction kept 6 bases outside the gene matches. This chain's CDR3 is CASSLGDRGITEAFF. The CDR3 nucleotides read TGTGCCAGCAGCTTAGGAGACAGGGGTATAACTGAAGCTTTCTTT.

The chain combines TRBV12-3 or TRBV12-4 with TRBJ2-1; the D gene is possibly TRBD2 (6 bases). Trimming stripped 11 bases from V and 5 bases from J, with 16 bases between. The CDR3 extends over 13 amino acids. This chain's CDR3 is CAGPPGTDNEQFF. For the CDR3, the DNA is TGTGCCGGCCCCCCGGGGACTGACAATGAGCAGTTCTTC.

The gene calls are TRBV24-1 and TRBJ2-3; 7 bases match TRBD1. The CDR3 is 14 amino acids. V dropped 1 base and J dropped 4; count of bases not matched to a gene: 1. In germline, CDR1 is KGHDR, CDR2 SFDVKD. The DNA of the CDR3 is TGTGCCACCAGTGATTTTACAGGGGCAGATACGCAGTATTTT. Translated: CATSDFTGADTQYF.

This chain joins TRBV6-5 and TRBJ2-1; D gene ambiguous. The length of the CDR3 is 15 residues. Between the trimmed V and J ends, which lost 0 bases and 1 base, there was a span of 7 bases. CDR1 is MNHEY, CDR2 SVGAGI, per germline. The CDR3 is CASSYSVRSYNEQFF. In DNA, the CDR3 is TGTGCCAGCAGTTACTCCGTGAGGTCCTACAATGAGCAGTTCTTC.